One sample yielded the 13 T cell receptor beta chains listed below, sequenced in a study of T cells after yellow fever vaccination. MiXCR, applied by TCRdb to the 5' RACE reads, yields one record per CDR3 protein. The data contain under 700,000 distinct CDR3 sequences, around a sixth of them singletons. The input for sequencing was PBMCs, taken 5 days after the first yellow fever vaccination. These receptors all stem from a man younger than 35 who received the YFV17D yellow fever vaccine.

The chain joins TRBV12-3 or TRBV12-4 to TRBJ1-5; no firm D call. V was clipped by 8 bases and J by 7 bases, with 12 bases between them. The CDR3 consists of 12 residues. The CDR3 DNA is TGTGCCAGCTCTAAAGGGCGGCAGCCCCAGCATTTT. Amino acids: CASSKGRQPQHF.

The V gene is TRBV6-2 or TRBV6-3, the J gene TRBJ2-1; no reliable D call. The CDR3 length is 16 residues. Germline assignment: CDR1 MNHEY and CDR2 SVGEGT. The germline V and J ends were trimmed by 4 bases and 13 bases, with 26 bases remaining between them. CDR3 nucleotide sequence: TGTGCCAGCAGTTTTTCTCGACGTTTGACCACCATCTCTCAGTTCTTC. Encoded protein: CASSFSRRLTTISQFF.

The CDR3 DNA is TGTGCCAGCAGCCTCTTGACAGGGAGGAATTCACCCCTCCACTTT. Amino acids: CASSLLTGRNSPLHF. The chain couples TRBV5-6 to TRBJ1-6; TRBD1 matches 7 bases. Trimming at V came to 4 bases and at J to 7 bases, leaving 8 bases not matched to a gene. This CDR3 contains 15 residues. Germline CDR1 SGHDT, CDR2 YYEEEE.

The rearrangement links TRBV18 to TRBJ2-7, with 9 bases identical to TRBD1. Germline-derived CDR1 and CDR2 are KGHSH and LQKENI. Trimming at V came to 3 bases and at J to 6 bases, leaving 6 bases not matched to a gene. The CDR3 totals 14 residues. As DNA, the CDR3 is TGTGCCAGCTCACCGGATACAGGGGGCATCGAGCAGTACGTC. This translates into CASSPDTGGIEQYV.

The V and J genes are TRBV5-1 and TRBJ2-3; 8 bases are a match to TRBD1. The J segment lost 3 bases and the V segment lost 4 bases, leaving 4 bases of the junction unmatched. CDR3 length: 14 residues. Germline V gene data show CDR1 as SGHRS and CDR2 as YFSETQ. In DNA, the CDR3 is TGCGCCAGCAGCAAGGGACAGGAAACAGATACGCAGTATTTT. It yields the protein CASSKGQETDTQYF.

This clonotype turned up a few times. The chain combines TRBV7-3 with TRBJ2-1, with D tentatively TRBD1 or TRBD2 (5 bases each). V gave up 1 base and J gave up 16 bases, with 17 bases separating them. The length of the CDR3 is 13 residues. Germline values: CDR1 SGHTA, CDR2 FQGTGA. CDR3 sequence: CASSLNLRDRAFF. The DNA for the CDR3 is TGTGCCAGCAGCTTAAACCTCCGGGACCGGGCCTTCTTC. Filled out from reference TRBV7-3 and TRBJ2-1, the complete variable domain reads GAGVSQTPSNKVTEKGKYVELRCDPISGHTALYWYRQSLGQGPEFLIYFQGTGAADDSGLPNDRFFAVRPEGSVSTLKIQRTERGDSAVYLCASSLNLRDRAFFGPGTRLTVL.

The chain couples TRBV19 to TRBJ2-1; TRBD2 aligns across 10 bases. Germline V lookup: CDR1 LNHDA, CDR2 SQIVND (reference sequence). The CDR3 loop spans 15 amino acids. Trimming at V came to 5 bases and at J to 6 bases, leaving 7 bases not matched to a gene. CDR3 DNA sequence: TGTGCCAGTAGTGCGCACAGCGGGGGGGCCAATGAGCAGTTCTTC. It yields the protein CASSAHSGGANEQFF.

The chain combines TRBV12-3 or TRBV12-4 with TRBJ2-1; a possible D gene is TRBD1 (6 bases). CDR3 length equals 14 residues. Trimming left V 4 bases short and J 9 bases short, with 16 bases between. CDR3 sequence (DNA): TGTGCCAGCAGTTGGCTGGGGGCGCGAAGTGAGCAGTTCTTC. It codes for CASSWLGARSEQFF.

The chain couples TRBV5-1 to TRBJ2-3; weak D call: TRBD1 (6 bases). Germline V lookup: CDR1 SGHRS, CDR2 YFSETQ. With 5 bases removed from V and 1 base from J, the gap between germline ends came to 14 bases. The CDR3 contains 15 residues. DNA for the CDR3: TGCGCCAGCAGTGAAGGGGGACGACGCACAGATACGCAGTATTTT. Its translation is CASSEGGRRTDTQYF.

This rearrangement joins TRBV7-2 to TRBJ2-3, with 10 bases matching TRBD2. Germline assignment: CDR1 SGHTA and CDR2 FQGNSA. Germline trimming cut 5 bases from V and 12 bases from J; bases unmatched to any gene: 8. This CDR3 has 13 residues. The CDR3 DNA is TGTGCCAGCAGCCCGAGCGGGGGGGCCCTCCAGTATTTT. This translates into CASSPSGGALQYF.

The chain links TRBV5-1 to TRBJ2-1; unclear D gene. CDR1 is SGHRS, CDR2 YFSETQ, per germline. The CDR3 contains 14 residues. The germline V and J ends were trimmed by 1 base and 6 bases, with 11 bases remaining between them. The CDR3 loop reads CASSLRPPSNEQFF. The CDR3 DNA reads TGCGCCAGCAGCTTGAGGCCTCCGAGCAATGAGCAGTTCTTC.

The table lists this clonotype with a few counts. The CDR3 loop reads CASSFPRETGGNTEAFF. The DNA of the CDR3 is TGTGCCAGCAGCTTCCCAAGAGAGACAGGAGGGAACACTGAAGCTTTCTTT. The V call is TRBV7-3, the J call TRBJ1-1; D is possibly TRBD1 (6 bases). Germline loops: CDR1 SGHTA, CDR2 FQGTGA. Trimming removed 3 bases from V and 1 base from J, with 18 bases in between. The CDR3 loop spans 17 amino acids.

This clonotype was found once. This chain links TRBV4-3 with TRBJ1-1, with D hard to call. Trimming left V 0 bases short and J 1 base short, with 6 bases between. This CDR3 contains 14 residues. The germline gives CDR1 LGHNA, CDR2 YSLEER. The CDR3 DNA is TGCGCCAGCAGCCAAGATGCCCCGAACACTGAAGCTTTCTTT. This codes for CASSQDAPNTEAFF.